Shown below are 18 T cell receptor beta chains from a single sample sequenced in a study of T cells in Graves' hyperthyroidism and ophthalmopathy. Researchers amplified the TCR beta CDR3 regions from RNA transcripts. HTBI primers were the set used in a first-round RT-PCR of the TCR CDR3. TCRdb recomputed calls from the multiplex PCR reads with MiXCR, one row per CDR3 protein. The repertoire holds about 500,000 distinct CDR3 sequences, with roughly a sixth as singletons. The sample consisted of blood. The receptors shown here come from a woman aged 25 to 45 with Graves' ophthalmopathy.

The rearrangement links TRBV29-1 to TRBJ2-7; 8 bases are a match to TRBD2. CDR1 SQVTM and CDR2 ANQGSEA come from the germline V gene. This CDR3 has 15 residues. V shed 7 bases, J shed 5 bases, and the junction held 16 bases outside the gene matches. CDR3 region: CSAAGGAPSLHEQYF. CDR3 nucleotide sequence: TGCAGCGCCGCCGGGGGGGCCCCAAGTCTCCACGAGCAGTACTTC.

This clonotype showed up many times. The rearrangement joins TRBV18 to TRBJ2-1, with 7 bases matching TRBD2. Unmatched junction bases numbered 10, after V lost 3 bases and J lost 8 bases. CDR1 KGHSH and CDR2 LQKENI come from the germline V gene. The CDR3 loop spans 15 amino acids. The CDR3 DNA reads TGTGCCAGCTCACCTCCGATTGCGGGAGACCATGAGCAGTTCTTC. This sequence encodes CASSPPIAGDHEQFF.

This clonotype has only a few counts. The rearrangement uses TRBV14 and TRBJ2-1, with D unclear. Per germline, CDR1 SGHDN and CDR2 FVKESK. The CDR3 loop spans 13 amino acids. V lost 1 base and J lost 7, with 8 bases in between. Here the CDR3 reads CASSQVLRNEQFF. The DNA of the CDR3 is TGTGCCAGCAGCCAAGTTCTGAGAAATGAGCAGTTCTTC.

This clonotype was observed a few times. The CDR3 loop is CASSESRTELLTGELFF. DNA of the CDR3: TGTGCCAGCAGTGAATCCCGGACAGAGCTGTTGACCGGGGAGCTGTTTTTT. The chain uses TRBV2 and TRBJ2-2, with D perhaps TRBD1 (6 bases). Germline CDR1 and CDR2: SNHLY and FYNNEI. V was clipped by 2 bases and J by 5 bases, with 18 bases between them. The CDR3 consists of 17 residues. Supplemented by reference TRBV2 and TRBJ2-2, the full variable domain reads EPEVTQTPSHQVTQMGQEVILRCVPISNHLYFYWYRQILGQKVEFLVSFYNNEISEKSEIFDDQFSVERPDGSNFTLKIRSTKLEDSAMYFCASSESRTELLTGELFFGEGSRLTVL.

The rearrangement links TRBV6-2 or TRBV6-3 to TRBJ1-2; TRBD1 agrees at 7 bases. V trimming: 6 bases; J trimming: 6 bases; junction bases outside the gene matches: 7. In germline, CDR1 is MNHEY, CDR2 SVGEGT. The CDR3 totals 13 residues. CDR3 residues: CASRPTGSHGYTF. As DNA, the CDR3 is TGTGCCAGCAGACCGACAGGGAGCCATGGCTACACCTTC.

As for this clonotype: The junction departs from the called germline gene at one end, perhaps through a read error. The J gene is TRBJ2-5, the V gene TRBV27, with TRBD1 matching 7 bases. Germline V gives CDR1 MNHEY, CDR2 SMNVEV (reference sequence). CDR3 length: 13 amino acids. The CDR3 here is CASSLTGMQTRYF. DNA for the CDR3: TGTGCCAGCAGTTTGACAGGGATGCAGACCCGGTACTTC.

This clonotype was observed at least ten times. The chain couples TRBV4-2 to TRBJ2-7; D may be TRBD2 (5 bases). Germline CDR1 reads LGHNA; CDR2 reads YNFKEQ. This CDR3 comprises 17 residues. The V and J ends lost 0 bases and 6 bases respectively, with 21 bases between them. CDR3 residues: CASSQDVGSGSRREQYF. CDR3 bases: TGTGCCAGCAGCCAAGACGTAGGGAGTGGATCGCGGCGCGAGCAGTACTTC.

Only a few counts were recorded for this clonotype. The chain carries TRBV12-3 or TRBV12-4 and TRBJ2-2; 7 bases are shared with TRBD2. The CDR3 totals 20 residues. The V and J ends lost 5 bases and 3 bases, in that order; junction bases with no gene match: 21. For the CDR3, the DNA is TGTGCCAGCAGTGGACCGCCGGGAGGCCCCTCGGTGTACGACACCGGGGAGCTGTTTTTT. Amino acid sequence: CASSGPPGGPSVYDTGELFF.

This clonotype came up many times. V gene TRBV7-2 combines with J gene TRBJ2-3, with 10 bases identical to TRBD2. Losses at the gene ends were 0 bases for V and 0 bases for J; bases not matched to a gene: 12. CDR1 is SGHTA, CDR2 FQGNSA, per germline. The CDR3 is 20 residues long. CDR3 nucleotides: TGTGCCAGCAGCTTAGCGCGAGTACTAGCGGGAAACTGGAGCACAGATACGCAGTATTTT. This gives the protein CASSLARVLAGNWSTDTQYF.

This clonotype was observed many times. The gene calls are TRBV18 and TRBJ2-7; D is perhaps TRBD1 (6 bases). From germline, CDR1 is KGHSH and CDR2 LQKENI. Trimming took 5 bases from V and 0 from J, leaving 8 bases between them. The CDR3 totals 13 residues. The CDR3 bases are TGTGCCAGCTCAAGGGACAACTCCTACGAGCAGTACTTC. This sequence encodes CASSRDNSYEQYF.

This rearrangement joins TRBV5-1 to TRBJ1-6; 9 bases fit TRBD1. Germline lookup yields CDR1 SGHRS and CDR2 YFSETQ. CDR3 size: 16 residues. V was pared by 1 base and J by 8 bases, with 7 bases of the junction left unmatched. The CDR3 is CASSLSTGGADSPLHF. The CDR3 DNA is TGCGCCAGCAGCTTGTCAACAGGGGGCGCGGATTCACCCCTCCACTTT.

The rearrangement uses TRBV6-5 and TRBJ1-2; weak D call: TRBD1 (5 bases). This CDR3 contains 13 residues. CDR1 is MNHEY, CDR2 SVGAGI, per germline. V was shortened by 2 bases and J by 7 bases, with 11 bases between the two germline ends. DNA of the CDR3: TGTGCCAGCAGTTACATCCAGGGAAGTGGCTACACCTTC. Protein: CASSYIQGSGYTF.

V usage is TRBV5-6 and J usage is TRBJ1-2; 10 nucleotides agree with TRBD1. CDR3 length: 16 residues. CDR1 is SGHDT, CDR2 YYEEEE, per germline. V shed 3 bases and J 8 bases; nucleotides not matched to a gene: 13. For the CDR3, the DNA is TGTGCCAGCAGCTACCAGCGACAGGGGGCGGTTTACGGCTACACCTTC. It translates to CASSYQRQGAVYGYTF. Using reference TRBV5-6 and TRBJ1-2 for the parts outside the CDR3, the full variable domain is DAGVTQSPTHLIKTRGQQVTLRCSPKSGHDTVSWYQQALGQGPQFIFQYYEEEERQRGNFPDRFSGHQFPNYSSELNVNALLLGDSALYLCASSYQRQGAVYGYTFGSGTRLTVV.

This clonotype was recorded once. This CDR3 fails to terminate in the conserved phenylalanine or tryptophan, so it likely reflects a read error. The genes are TRBV15 and TRBJ1-2; D ambiguous. With 6 bases removed from V and 6 bases from J, the gap between germline ends came to 14 bases. The CDR3 is 13 residues long. CDR1 is LNHNV and CDR2 is YYDKDF in the germline V gene (reference sequence). The CDR3 sequence: CATRSWGGDGYTL. The CDR3 nucleotides are TGTGCCACCAGGTCGTGGGGTGGGGATGGCTACACCCTC.

Many counts were recorded for this clonotype. The chain employs TRBV11-1 and TRBJ1-1; TRBD1 agrees at 7 bases. The junction had 5 bases not matched to a gene; V was cut back by 5 bases and J by 8 bases. Germline CDR1 is SGHAT and CDR2 is FQDESV (reference sequence). This CDR3 is built from 12 residues. The CDR3 loop is CASSLGTAEAFF. The CDR3 DNA sequence: TGTGCCAGCAGCCTAGGGACAGCCGAAGCTTTCTTT.

This clonotype was observed at least ten times. V and J are TRBV20-1 and TRBJ2-2; 12 nucleotides line up with TRBD2. Germline CDR1 reads DFQATT; CDR2 reads SNEGSKA (reference sequence). J gave up 0 bases and V 5 bases, and 7 bases lay outside the gene matches. This CDR3 has 17 residues. The CDR3 loop reads CSARRLAGASNTGELFF. CDR3 nucleotides: TGCAGTGCTCGAAGACTAGCGGGAGCTTCGAACACCGGGGAGCTGTTTTTT.

This clonotype has a count of ten or more. V usage is TRBV6-1 and J usage is TRBJ1-1; tentative D call: TRBD1 (5 bases). CDR1 MNHNS and CDR2 SASEGT come from the germline V gene. V lost 11 bases, J lost 0 bases, and 16 bases lay in between. The CDR3 length is 14 residues. CDR3 DNA sequence: TGTGCCGGCCGGGACGGTCCCATGAACACTGAAGCTTTCTTT. This encodes CAGRDGPMNTEAFF.

In its sample, this clonotype was seen a few times. J is TRBJ1-4 and V is TRBV28, with 7 bases lining up with TRBD1. Trimming at V came to 5 bases and at J to 8 bases, leaving 8 bases not matched to a gene. This CDR3 spans 14 amino acids. Germline V gene lookup returns CDR1 MDHEN and CDR2 SYDVKM. CDR3 amino acids: CASSHRGVVEKLFF. The CDR3 nucleotides are TGTGCCAGCAGTCACAGGGGAGTGGTAGAAAAACTGTTTTTT.